This is a list of T cell receptor beta chains from one sample in a study of OX40 agonist ivuxolimab in advanced cancers. Profiling relied on immunoSEQ multiplex PCR, and the TCRdb table lists in-frame clones only, not all of them. Among more than 50,000 clones listed, roughly nine tenths were seen once. The material sequenced was CD4+ or CD8+ T cells sorted from blood, taken in a trial of the OX40 agonist ivuxolimab. Receptors originate from an adult with an advanced solid tumor such as melanoma, head and neck, liver or kidney cancer. The CDR3 runs from the conserved cysteine through the conserved F or W. The order of the fields is CDR3 DNA, CDR3 protein, J gene, V gene, D gene, clone size. A D gene is named only where the DNA matches it firmly. Clone size appears in some rows only: once, few, many, or a class for an expanded clone.

TGTGCCAGCTCCGGGGACAGGAGCTCCTACAATGAGCAGTTCTTC	CASSGDRSSYNEQFF	TRBJ2-1	TRBV19	TRBD1	few
TGTGCCAGCAGCTTACCCCGCTCACCCCTCCACTTT	CASSLPRSPLHF	TRBJ1-6	TRBV13	NA	NA
TGTGCCAGCAGCTTGGTCTCCCAGGGAGCTTTCTTT	CASSLVSQGAFF	TRBJ1-1	TRBV5-5	NA	NA
TGTGCCAGCAGCCCGGGAGGCAGCTCCGTTTCACCCCTCCACTTT	CASSPGGSSVSPLHF	TRBJ1-6	TRBV7-9	NA	medium-sized
TGTGCCAGCTCACCGACTAGCGGGGACCTCGCGAACACCGGGGAGCTGTTTTTT	CASSPTSGDLANTGELFF	TRBJ2-2	TRBV18	TRBD2	NA
TGCGCCAGCAGCCAACCTACAGGGGGCACAGATACGCAGTATTTT	CASSQPTGGTDTQYF	TRBJ2-3	TRBV4-1	TRBD1	NA
TGTGCCAGCAGTTACACGGGGGCAGTAAACACTGAAGCTTTCTTT	CASSYTGAVNTEAFF	TRBJ1-1	TRBV6-5	NA	few
TGTGCCAGCATAGGGGAAAAGGATGGGAACACTGAAGCTTTCTTT	CASIGEKDGNTEAFF	TRBJ1-1	TRBV7-8	NA	NA
TGTGCCAGCAGCTTAGTAGACGGTTCCTACGAGCAGTACTTC	CASSLVDGSYEQYF	TRBJ2-7	TRBV7-9	NA	NA
TGTGCCAGCACCCCTCTAACAGGGGTCGGAGTCACCGGGGAGCTGTTTTTT	CASTPLTGVGVTGELFF	TRBJ2-2	TRBV27	TRBD1	NA
TGTGCCATCACCGCGCTCCTCCGGGACGGGGCCTACGAGCAGTACTTC	CAITALLRDGAYEQYF	TRBJ2-7	TRBV10-3	NA	NA
TGTGCCTGGAGTGTAACAAGGGGGGCTCCTAGCACAGATACGCAGTATTTT	CAWSVTRGAPSTDTQYF	TRBJ2-3	TRBV30	NA	NA
TGTGCCAGCAGCCTTACTTCCGTAGATCCCTCCTACGAGCAGTACTTC	CASSLTSVDPSYEQYF	TRBJ2-7	TRBV9	NA	NA
TGTGCCAGCAGCCAGGGAACCTACGAGCAGTACTTC	CASSQGTYEQYF	TRBJ2-7	TRBV4-2	NA	NA
TGTGCCAGCAGTTCCACATCGAACACTGAAGCTTTCTTT	CASSSTSNTEAFF	TRBJ1-1	TRBV27	NA	NA
TGTGCCAGTAGTCCTACCCCAGGGGGCCTCTATAATTCACCCCTCCACTTT	CASSPTPGGLYNSPLHF	TRBJ1-6	TRBV19	TRBD1	NA
TGTGCCAGCAGTTTGTTGGGGGTCCTCTACGAGCAGTACTTC	CASSLLGVLYEQYF	TRBJ2-7	TRBV6-5	NA	NA
TGTGCCTGGTCTTACGGAGGAAACACTGAAGCTTTCTTT	CAWSYGGNTEAFF	TRBJ1-1	TRBV30	NA	once
TGTGCCAGCTCCGGTCGGACTAGTTTTGAGACCCAGTACTTC	CASSGRTSFETQYF	TRBJ2-5	TRBV28	TRBD2	NA
TGTGCCAGCAGTGGGGCGGATAATGAAAAACTGTTTTTT	CASSGADNEKLFF	TRBJ1-4	TRBV28	NA	NA
TGTGCCAGCTTACCGGGACAGGCGACCGGGGAGCTGTTTTTT	CASLPGQATGELFF	TRBJ2-2	TRBV18	TRBD1	NA
TGTGCCAGCAGCTTACAAAAGGGAGTCGGTGGGGTCAACTACGAGCAGTACTTC	CASSLQKGVGGVNYEQYF	TRBJ2-7	TRBV13	NA	NA
TGTGCCAGCAGCCCCCCGGGCTCTAGCTCCTACAATGAGCAGTTCTTC	CASSPPGSSSYNEQFF	TRBJ2-1	TRBV5-6	NA	once
TGTGCCAGCAGCTTAGATGACACCATATATTTT	CASSLDDTIYF	TRBJ1-3	TRBV7-6	NA	NA
TGTGCCAGCAGCTTTCCCGCAGGGCGGTATGGCTACACCTTC	CASSFPAGRYGYTF	TRBJ1-2	TRBV7-9	NA	NA
TGTGCCACCAGCAGAGATGGGGACAGAGTCATCTATGGCTACACCTTC	CATSRDGDRVIYGYTF	TRBJ1-2	TRBV15	TRBD1	NA
TGTGCCATCAGTGATCCGGACCTTAAGACCAATGAAAAACTGTTTTTT	CAISDPDLKTNEKLFF	TRBJ1-4	TRBV10-3	NA	NA
TGTGCCAGCCTAGCAGGGAACGAATACGAGCAGTACTTC	CASLAGNEYEQYF	TRBJ2-7	TRBV2	NA	NA
TGTGCCAGCAAGACAGGGGGGAACTATGGCTACACCTTC	CASKTGGNYGYTF	TRBJ1-2	TRBV28	TRBD1	NA
TGTGCCAGCAGCTTGGGTTGGGACAGGAATTCGAGGGAGCAGTACTTC	CASSLGWDRNSREQYF	TRBJ2-7	TRBV11-2	TRBD1	NA
TGCAGCGTGACAGCGACAGGGGTTCATTTCTTC	CSVTATGVHFF	TRBJ2-1	TRBV29-1	TRBD1	NA
TGTGCCAGTAACGACCGTTTTGCTTCGGATCCGCAGTATTTT	CASNDRFASDPQYF	TRBJ2-3	TRBV19	NA	NA
TGTGCCAGCAGCTTAGTAGACAGGGGCACTGAAGCTTTCTTT	CASSLVDRGTEAFF	TRBJ1-1	TRBV7-6	TRBD1	NA
TGTGCCAGCACCCCCGGACAGGCCCTCGACGAGCAGTACTTC	CASTPGQALDEQYF	TRBJ2-7	TRBV28	TRBD1	NA
TGTGCCAGCAGCTCCGGTTGGCTCGAGCAGTACTTC	CASSSGWLEQYF	TRBJ2-7	TRBV7-3	NA	NA
TGTGCCAGTCGGTGGGCTAGCGGTAGCTCTGGGGCCAACGTCCTGACTTTC	CASRWASGSSGANVLTF	TRBJ2-6	TRBV2	TRBD2	NA
TGTGCCAGCAGTTTATTTGCAGGGCGGGGTGAAAAACTGTTTTTT	CASSLFAGRGEKLFF	TRBJ1-4	TRBV27	NA	NA
TGTGCCAGCAGTTTCGGGGTACCAGACACTGAAGCTTTCTTT	CASSFGVPDTEAFF	TRBJ1-1	TRBV6-1	NA	NA
TGCGCCAGCAGTGAAGGACCTAGCGGCGAGCAGTACTTC	CASSEGPSGEQYF	TRBJ2-7	TRBV10-2	TRBD2	NA
TGTGCCAGCAGCGTGACAGGTAGAACCTACGAGCAGTACTTC	CASSVTGRTYEQYF	TRBJ2-7	TRBV13	NA	NA
TGTGCCAGTAGTATAGTGGGACAGGGAGACTATGGCTACACCTTC	CASSIVGQGDYGYTF	TRBJ1-2	TRBV19	TRBD1	NA
TGCGCCAGCAGCTTGGCCCCGGACGTTGATGATGGCTACACCTTC	CASSLAPDVDDGYTF	TRBJ1-2	TRBV5-1	NA	NA